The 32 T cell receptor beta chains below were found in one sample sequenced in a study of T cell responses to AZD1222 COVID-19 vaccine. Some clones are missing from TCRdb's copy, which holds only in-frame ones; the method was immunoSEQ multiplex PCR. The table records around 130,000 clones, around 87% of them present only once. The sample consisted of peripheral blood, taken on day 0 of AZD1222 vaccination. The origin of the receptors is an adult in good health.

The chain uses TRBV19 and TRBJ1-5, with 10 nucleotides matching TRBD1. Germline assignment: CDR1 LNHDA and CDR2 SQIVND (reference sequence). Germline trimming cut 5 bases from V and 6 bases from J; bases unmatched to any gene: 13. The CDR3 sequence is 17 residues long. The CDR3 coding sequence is TGTGCCAGTAGTTTGGGACAGGGGATCCTTTCAGGTCAGCCCCAGCATTTT. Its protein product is CASSLGQGILSGQPQHF. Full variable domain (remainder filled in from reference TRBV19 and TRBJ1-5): DGGITQSPKYLFRKEGQNVTLSCEQNLNHDAMYWYRQDPGQGLRLIYYSQIVNDFQKGDIAEGYSVSREKKESFPLTVTSAQKNPTAFYLCASSLGQGILSGQPQHFGDGTRLSIL.

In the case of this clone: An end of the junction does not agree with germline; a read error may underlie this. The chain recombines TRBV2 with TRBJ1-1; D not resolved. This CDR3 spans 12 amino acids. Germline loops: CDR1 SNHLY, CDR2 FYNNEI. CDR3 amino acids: CASFSSHTRACF. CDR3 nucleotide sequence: TGTGCCAGCTTCTCCTCCCACACTAGGGCTTGCTTT. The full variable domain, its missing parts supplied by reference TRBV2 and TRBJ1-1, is EPEVTQTPSHQVTQMGQEVILRCVPISNHLYFYWYRQILGQKVEFLVSFYNNEISEKSEIFDDQFSVERPDGSNFTLKIRSTKLEDSAMYFCASFSSHTRACFGQGTRLTVV.

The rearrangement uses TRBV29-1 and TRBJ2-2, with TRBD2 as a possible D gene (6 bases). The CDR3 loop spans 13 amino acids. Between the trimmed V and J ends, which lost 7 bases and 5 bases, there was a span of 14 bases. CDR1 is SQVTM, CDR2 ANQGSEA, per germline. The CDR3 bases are TGCAGCGACGCCCCGCTAGCGACCGGGGAGCTGTTTTTT. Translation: CSDAPLATGELFF.

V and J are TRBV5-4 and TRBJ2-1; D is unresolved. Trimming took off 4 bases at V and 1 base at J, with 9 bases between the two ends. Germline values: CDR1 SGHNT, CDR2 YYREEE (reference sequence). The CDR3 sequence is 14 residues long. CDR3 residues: CASSRSSSYNEQFF. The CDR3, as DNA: TGTGCCAGCAGCCGGAGCTCTTCCTACAATGAGCAGTTCTTC.

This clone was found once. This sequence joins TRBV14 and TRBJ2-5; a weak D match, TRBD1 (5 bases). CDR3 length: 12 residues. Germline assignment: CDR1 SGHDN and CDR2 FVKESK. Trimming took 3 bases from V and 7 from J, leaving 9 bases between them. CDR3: CASSQGLRTQYF. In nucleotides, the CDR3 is TGTGCCAGCAGCCAGGGGCTACGGACCCAGTACTTC.

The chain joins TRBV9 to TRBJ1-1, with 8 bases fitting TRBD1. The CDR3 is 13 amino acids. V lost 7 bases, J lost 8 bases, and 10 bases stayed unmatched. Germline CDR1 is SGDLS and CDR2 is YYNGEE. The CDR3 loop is CASGGQGAREAFF. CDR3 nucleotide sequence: TGTGCCAGCGGAGGGCAGGGGGCACGAGAAGCTTTCTTT. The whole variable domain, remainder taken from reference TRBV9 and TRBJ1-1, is DSGVTQTPKHLITATGQRVTLRCSPRSGDLSVYWYQQSLDQGLQFLIQYYNGEERAKGNILERFSAQQFPDLHSELNLSSLELGDSALYFCASGGQGAREAFFGQGTRLTVV.

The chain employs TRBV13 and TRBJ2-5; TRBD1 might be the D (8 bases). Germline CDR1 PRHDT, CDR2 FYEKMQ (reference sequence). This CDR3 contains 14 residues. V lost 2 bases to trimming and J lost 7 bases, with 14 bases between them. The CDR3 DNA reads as TGTGCCAGCAGCTTAAGGACAGGGAGGGCGACCCAGTACTTC. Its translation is CASSLRTGRATQYF.

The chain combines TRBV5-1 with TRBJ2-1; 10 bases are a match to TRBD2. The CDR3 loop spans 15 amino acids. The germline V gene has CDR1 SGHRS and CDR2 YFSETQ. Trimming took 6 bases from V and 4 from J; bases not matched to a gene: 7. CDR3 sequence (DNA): TGCGCCAGCATGATAGCGGGAGGAGGGTACAATGAGCAGTTCTTC. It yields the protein CASMIAGGGYNEQFF. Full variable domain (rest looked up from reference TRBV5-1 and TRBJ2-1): KAGVTQTPRYLIKTRGQQVTLSCSPISGHRSVSWYQQTPGQGLQFLFEYFSETQRNKGNFPGRFSGRQFSNSRSEMNVSTLELGDSALYLCASMIAGGGYNEQFFGPGTRLTVL.

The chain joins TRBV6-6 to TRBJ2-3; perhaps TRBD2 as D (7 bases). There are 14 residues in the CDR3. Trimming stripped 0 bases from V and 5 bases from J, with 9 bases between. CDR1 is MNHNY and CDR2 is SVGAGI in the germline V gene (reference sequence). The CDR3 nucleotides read TGTGCCAGCAGTTACTCGGGAGGGGGAGATACGCAGTATTTT. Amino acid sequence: CASSYSGGGDTQYF.

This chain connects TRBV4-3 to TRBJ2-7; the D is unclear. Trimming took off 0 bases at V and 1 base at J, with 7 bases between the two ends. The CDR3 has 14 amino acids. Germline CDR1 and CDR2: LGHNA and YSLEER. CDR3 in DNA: TGCGCCAGCAGCCAAGACAGGCTATCCTACGAGCAGTACTTC. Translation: CASSQDRLSYEQYF.

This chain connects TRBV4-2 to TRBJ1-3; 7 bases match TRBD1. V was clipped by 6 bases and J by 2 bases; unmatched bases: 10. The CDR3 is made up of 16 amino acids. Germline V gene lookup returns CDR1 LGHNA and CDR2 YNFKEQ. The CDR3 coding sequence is TGTGCCAGCAGGACGCCGGGACAGCTTCCTGGAAACACCATATATTTT. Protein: CASRTPGQLPGNTIYF.

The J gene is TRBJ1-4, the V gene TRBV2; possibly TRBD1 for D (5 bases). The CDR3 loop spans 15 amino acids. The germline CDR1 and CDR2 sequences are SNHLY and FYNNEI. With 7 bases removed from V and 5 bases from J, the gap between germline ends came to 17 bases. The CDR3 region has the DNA TGTGCCAGCACTAGGGCCGGGACTGCGAATGAAAAACTGTTTTTT. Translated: CASTRAGTANEKLFF.

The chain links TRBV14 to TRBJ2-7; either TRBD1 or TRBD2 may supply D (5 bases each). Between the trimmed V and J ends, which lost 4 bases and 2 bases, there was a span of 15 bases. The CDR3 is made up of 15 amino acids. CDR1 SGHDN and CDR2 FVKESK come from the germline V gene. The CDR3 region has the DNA TGTGCCAGCAGCCCCGGGGCTAGCTTTCCCTACGAGCAGTACTTC. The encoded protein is CASSPGASFPYEQYF. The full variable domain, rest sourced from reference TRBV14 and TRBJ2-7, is EAGVTQFPSHSVIEKGQTVTLRCDPISGHDNLYWYRRVMGKEIKFLLHFVKESKQDESGMPNNRFLAERTGGTYSTLKVQPAELEDSGVYFCASSPGASFPYEQYFGPGTRLTVT.

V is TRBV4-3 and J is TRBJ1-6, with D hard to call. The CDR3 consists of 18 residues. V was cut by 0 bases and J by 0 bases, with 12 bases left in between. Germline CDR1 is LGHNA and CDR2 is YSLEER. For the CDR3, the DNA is TGCGCCAGCAGCCAAGAGAACGCGAGGAGCTCCTATAATTCACCCCTCCACTTT. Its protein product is CASSQENARSSYNSPLHF.

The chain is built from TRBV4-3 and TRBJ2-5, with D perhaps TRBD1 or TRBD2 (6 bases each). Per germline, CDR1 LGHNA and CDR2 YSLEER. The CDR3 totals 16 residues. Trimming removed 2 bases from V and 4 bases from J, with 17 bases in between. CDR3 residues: CASSQKLGRGGETQYF. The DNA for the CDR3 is TGCGCCAGCAGCCAAAAACTCGGCAGGGGAGGAGAGACCCAGTACTTC.

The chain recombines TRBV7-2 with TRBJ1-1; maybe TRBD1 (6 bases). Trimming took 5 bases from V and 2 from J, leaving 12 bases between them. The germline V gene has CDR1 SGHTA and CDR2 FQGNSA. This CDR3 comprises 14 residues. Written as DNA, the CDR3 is TGTGCCAGCAGCCACAGGGCAGCCAACACTGAAGCTTTCTTT. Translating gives CASSHRAANTEAFF. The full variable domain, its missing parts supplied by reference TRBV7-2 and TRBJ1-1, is GAGVSQSPSNKVTEKGKDVELRCDPISGHTALYWYRQSLGQGLEFLIYFQGNSAPDKSGLPSDRFSAERTGGSVSTLTIQRTQQEDSAVYLCASSHRAANTEAFFGQGTRLTVV.

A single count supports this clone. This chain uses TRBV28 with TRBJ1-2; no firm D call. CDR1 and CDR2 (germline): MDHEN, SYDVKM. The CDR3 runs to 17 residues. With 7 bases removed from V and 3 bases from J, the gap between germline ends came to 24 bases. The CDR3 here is CASTPPGSQLLDYGYTF. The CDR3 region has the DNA TGTGCCAGCACCCCACCGGGATCCCAGCTCCTGGACTATGGCTACACCTTC.

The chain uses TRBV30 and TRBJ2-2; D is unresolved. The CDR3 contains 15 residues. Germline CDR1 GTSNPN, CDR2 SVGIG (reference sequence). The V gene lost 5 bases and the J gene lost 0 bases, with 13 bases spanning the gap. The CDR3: CAWGWGGANTGELFF. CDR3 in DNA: TGTGCCTGGGGTTGGGGTGGGGCGAACACCGGGGAGCTGTTTTTT. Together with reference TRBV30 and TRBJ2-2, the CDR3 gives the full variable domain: SQTIHQWPATLVQPVGSPLSLECTVEGTSNPNLYWYRQAAGRGLQLLFYSVGIGQISSEVPQNLSASRPQDRQFILSSKKLLLSDSGFYLCAWGWGGANTGELFFGEGSRLTVL.

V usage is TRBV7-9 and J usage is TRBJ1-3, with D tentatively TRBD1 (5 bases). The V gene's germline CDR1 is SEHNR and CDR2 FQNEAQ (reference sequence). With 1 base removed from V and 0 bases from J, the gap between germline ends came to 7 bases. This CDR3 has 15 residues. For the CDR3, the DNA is TGTGCCAGCAGCTTAGGACAGAGCTCTGGAAACACCATATATTTT. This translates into CASSLGQSSGNTIYF.

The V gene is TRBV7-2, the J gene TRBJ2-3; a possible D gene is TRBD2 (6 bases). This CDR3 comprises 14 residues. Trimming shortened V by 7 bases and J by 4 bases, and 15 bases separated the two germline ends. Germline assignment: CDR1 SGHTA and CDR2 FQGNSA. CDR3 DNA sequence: TGTGCCAGCATTCCTAGCGAGGGTCCAGATACGCAGTATTTT. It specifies CASIPSEGPDTQYF. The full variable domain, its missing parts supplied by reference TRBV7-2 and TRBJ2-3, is GAGVSQSPSNKVTEKGKDVELRCDPISGHTALYWYRQSLGQGLEFLIYFQGNSAPDKSGLPSDRFSAERTGGSVSTLTIQRTQQEDSAVYLCASIPSEGPDTQYFGPGTRLTVL.

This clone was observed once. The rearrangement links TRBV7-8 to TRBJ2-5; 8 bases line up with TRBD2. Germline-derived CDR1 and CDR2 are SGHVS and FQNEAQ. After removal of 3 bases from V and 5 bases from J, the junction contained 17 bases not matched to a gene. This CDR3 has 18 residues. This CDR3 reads CASSFLTPGGVVGETQYF. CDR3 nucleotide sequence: TGTGCCAGCAGCTTCTTGACTCCCGGGGGGGTGGTCGGCGAGACCCAGTACTTC.

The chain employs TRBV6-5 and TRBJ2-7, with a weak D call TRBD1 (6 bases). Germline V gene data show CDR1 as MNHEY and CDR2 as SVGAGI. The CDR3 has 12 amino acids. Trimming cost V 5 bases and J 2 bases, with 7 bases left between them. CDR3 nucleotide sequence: TGTGCCAGCAGTCGGGACACCTACGAGCAGTACTTC. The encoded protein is CASSRDTYEQYF.

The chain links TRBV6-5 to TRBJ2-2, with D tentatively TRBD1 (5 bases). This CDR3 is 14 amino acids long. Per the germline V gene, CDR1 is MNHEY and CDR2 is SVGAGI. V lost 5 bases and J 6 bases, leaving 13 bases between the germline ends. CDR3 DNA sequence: TGTGCCAGCAGTCGTCAGGGATTGGCCGGGGAGCTGTTTTTT. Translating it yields CASSRQGLAGELFF.

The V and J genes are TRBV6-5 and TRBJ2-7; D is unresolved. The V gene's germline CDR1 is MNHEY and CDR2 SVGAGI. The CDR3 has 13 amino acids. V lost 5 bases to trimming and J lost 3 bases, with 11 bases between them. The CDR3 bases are TGTGCCAGCAGTACCGGTAATGGCTACGAGCAGTACTTC. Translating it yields CASSTGNGYEQYF.

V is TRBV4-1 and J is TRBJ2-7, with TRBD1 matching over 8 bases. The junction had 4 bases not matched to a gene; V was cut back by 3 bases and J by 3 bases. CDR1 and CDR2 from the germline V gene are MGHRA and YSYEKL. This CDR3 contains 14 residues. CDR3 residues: CASSHLGTGYEQYF. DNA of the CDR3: TGCGCCAGCAGCCACTTGGGGACAGGCTACGAGCAGTACTTC.

CDR3 amino acids: CASAGSPETQYF. CDR3 in DNA: TGTGCCAGCGCGGGCTCCCCGGAGACCCAGTACTTC. This chain connects TRBV2 to TRBJ2-5; D might be TRBD2 (5 bases). CDR1 is SNHLY, CDR2 FYNNEI, per germline. The ends were cut back, 8 bases at V and 5 bases at J, with 12 bases in the middle. This CDR3 has 12 amino acids.

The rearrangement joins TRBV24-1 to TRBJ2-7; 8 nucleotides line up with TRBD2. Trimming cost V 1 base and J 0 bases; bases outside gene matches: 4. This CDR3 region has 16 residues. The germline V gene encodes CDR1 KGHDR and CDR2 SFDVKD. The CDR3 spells CATSDFQRELSYEQYF. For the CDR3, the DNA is TGTGCCACCAGTGATTTTCAGCGGGAGCTCTCCTACGAGCAGTACTTC.

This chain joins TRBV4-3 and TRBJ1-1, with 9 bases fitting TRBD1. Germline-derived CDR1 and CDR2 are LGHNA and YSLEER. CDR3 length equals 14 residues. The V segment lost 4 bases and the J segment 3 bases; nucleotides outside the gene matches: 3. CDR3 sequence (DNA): TGCGCCAGCAGCCTCAGACAGGGGGACACTGAAGCTTTCTTT. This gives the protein CASSLRQGDTEAFF.

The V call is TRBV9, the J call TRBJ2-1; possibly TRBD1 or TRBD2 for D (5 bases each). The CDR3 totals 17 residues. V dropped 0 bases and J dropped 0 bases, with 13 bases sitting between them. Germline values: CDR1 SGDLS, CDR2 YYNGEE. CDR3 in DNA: TGTGCCAGCAGCGTAGAGGGGCGGGCGAGCTCCTACAATGAGCAGTTCTTC. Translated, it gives CASSVEGRASSYNEQFF.

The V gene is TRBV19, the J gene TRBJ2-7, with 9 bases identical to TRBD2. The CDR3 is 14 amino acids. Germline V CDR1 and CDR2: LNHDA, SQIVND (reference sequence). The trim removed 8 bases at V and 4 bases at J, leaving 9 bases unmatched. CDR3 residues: CASAGAGLAYEQYF. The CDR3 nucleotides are TGTGCCAGTGCGGGTGCAGGACTAGCGTACGAGCAGTACTTC.

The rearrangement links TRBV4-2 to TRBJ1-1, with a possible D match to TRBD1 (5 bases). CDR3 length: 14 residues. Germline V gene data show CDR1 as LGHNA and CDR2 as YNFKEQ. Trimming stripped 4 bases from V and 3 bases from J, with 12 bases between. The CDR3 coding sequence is TGTGCCAGCAGCCGGGCGGTAGGGGACACTGAAGCTTTCTTT. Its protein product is CASSRAVGDTEAFF.

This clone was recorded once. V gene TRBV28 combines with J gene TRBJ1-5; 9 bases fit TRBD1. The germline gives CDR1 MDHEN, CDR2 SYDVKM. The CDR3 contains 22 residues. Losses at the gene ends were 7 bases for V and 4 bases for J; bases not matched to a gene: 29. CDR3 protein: CASTGPPGQGIGRLRYNQPQHF. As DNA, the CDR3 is TGTGCCAGCACGGGCCCCCCGGGACAGGGTATTGGGCGTTTACGATATAATCAGCCCCAGCATTTT.